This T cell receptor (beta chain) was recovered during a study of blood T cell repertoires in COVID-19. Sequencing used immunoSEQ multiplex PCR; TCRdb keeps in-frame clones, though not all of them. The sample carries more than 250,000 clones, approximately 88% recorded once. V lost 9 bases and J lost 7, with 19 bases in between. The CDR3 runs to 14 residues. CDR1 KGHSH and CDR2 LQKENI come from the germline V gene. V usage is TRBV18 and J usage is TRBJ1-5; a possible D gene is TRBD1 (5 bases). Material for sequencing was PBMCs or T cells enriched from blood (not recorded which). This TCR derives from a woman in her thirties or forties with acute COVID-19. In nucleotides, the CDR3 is TGTGCCAGTTCCGGGAGGGGACCGGGGCAGCCCCAGCATTTT. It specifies CASSGRGPGQPQHF. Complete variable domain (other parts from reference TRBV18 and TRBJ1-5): NAGVMQNPRHLVRRRGQEARLRCSPMKGHSHVYWYRQLPEEGLKFMVYLQKENIIDESGMPKERFSAEFPKEGPSILRIQQVVRGDSAAYFCASSGRGPGQPQHFGDGTRLSIL.